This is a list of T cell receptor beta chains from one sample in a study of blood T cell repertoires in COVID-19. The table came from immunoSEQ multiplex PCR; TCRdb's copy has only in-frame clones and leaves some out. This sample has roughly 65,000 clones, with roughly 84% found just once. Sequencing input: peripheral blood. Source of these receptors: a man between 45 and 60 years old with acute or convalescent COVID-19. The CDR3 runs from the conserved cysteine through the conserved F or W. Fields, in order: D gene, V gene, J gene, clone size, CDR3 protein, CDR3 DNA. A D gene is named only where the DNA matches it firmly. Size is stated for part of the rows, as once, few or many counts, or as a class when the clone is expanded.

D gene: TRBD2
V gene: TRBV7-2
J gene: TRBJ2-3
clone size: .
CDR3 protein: CASSFRSTSGRRDTQYF
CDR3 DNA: TGTGCCAGCAGCTTTCGGTCGACTAGCGGGAGGCGAGATACGCAGTATTTT

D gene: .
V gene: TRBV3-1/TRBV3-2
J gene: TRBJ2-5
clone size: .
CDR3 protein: CASSPLPKSQETQYF
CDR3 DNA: TGTGCCAGCAGCCCTTTACCTAAGTCACAAGAGACCCAGTACTTC

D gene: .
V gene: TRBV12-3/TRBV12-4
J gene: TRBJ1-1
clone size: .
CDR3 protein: CASSQRTEAFF
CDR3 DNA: TGTGCCAGCAGCCAGAGGACTGAAGCTTTCTTT

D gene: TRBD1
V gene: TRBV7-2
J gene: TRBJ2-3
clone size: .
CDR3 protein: CASSLGGTGGTDTQYF
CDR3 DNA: TGTGCCAGCAGCTTAGGCGGGACAGGCGGCACAGATACGCAGTATTTT

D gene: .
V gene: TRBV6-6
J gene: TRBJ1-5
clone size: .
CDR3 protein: CASSPNNSRDSGHIKNQPQHF
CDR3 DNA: TGTGCCAGCAGTCCTAATAATTCAAGAGACTCGGGACACATAAAAAATCAGCCCCAGCATTTT

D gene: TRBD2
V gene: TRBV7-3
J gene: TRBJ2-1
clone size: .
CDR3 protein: CASSLNSGRYNEQFF
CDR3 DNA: TGTGCCAGCAGCTTAAATAGCGGGAGGTACAATGAGCAGTTCTTC

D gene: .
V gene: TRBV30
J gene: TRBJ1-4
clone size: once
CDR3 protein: CAWGQGVGDEKLFF
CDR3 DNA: TGTGCCTGGGGCCAAGGGGTAGGAGATGAAAAACTGTTTTTT

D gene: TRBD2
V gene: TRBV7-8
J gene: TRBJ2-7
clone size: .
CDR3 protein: CASSSEGLAGVGEQYF
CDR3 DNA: TGTGCCAGCAGCTCCGAGGGACTAGCGGGAGTTGGGGAGCAGTACTTC

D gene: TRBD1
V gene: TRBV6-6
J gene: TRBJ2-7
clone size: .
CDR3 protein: CASSARPQGQGGEQYF
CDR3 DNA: TGTGCCAGCAGTGCCCGACCCCAGGGACAGGGTGGTGAGCAGTACTTC

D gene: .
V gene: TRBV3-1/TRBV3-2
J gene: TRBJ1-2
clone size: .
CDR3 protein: CASSHSRVTNYGYTF
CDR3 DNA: TGTGCCAGCAGCCACTCCAGGGTCACTAACTATGGCTACACCTTC

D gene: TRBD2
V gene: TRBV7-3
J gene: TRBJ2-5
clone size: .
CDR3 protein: CASSFSGGPQETQYF
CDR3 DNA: TGTGCCAGCAGCTTTAGCGGGGGACCGCAAGAGACCCAGTACTTC

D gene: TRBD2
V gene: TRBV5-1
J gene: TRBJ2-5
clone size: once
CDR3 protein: CASSLAGGRQETQYF
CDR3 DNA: TGCGCCAGCAGTTTAGCGGGGGGGCGGCAAGAGACCCAGTACTTC

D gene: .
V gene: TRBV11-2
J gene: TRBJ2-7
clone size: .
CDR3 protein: CASSLGPTGWGYEQYF
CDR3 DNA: TGTGCCAGCAGCTTAGGACCTACAGGGTGGGGGTACGAGCAGTACTTC

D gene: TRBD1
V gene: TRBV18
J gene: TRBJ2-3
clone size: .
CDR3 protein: CASSPDRDSNTQYF
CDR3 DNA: TGTGCCAGCTCACCTGACCGGGACAGCAATACGCAGTATTTT

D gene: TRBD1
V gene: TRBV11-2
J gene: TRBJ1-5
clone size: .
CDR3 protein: CASSLDMDRGLRAQHF
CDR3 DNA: TGTGCCAGCAGCTTAGATATGGACAGGGGGCTTCGGGCCCAGCATTTT

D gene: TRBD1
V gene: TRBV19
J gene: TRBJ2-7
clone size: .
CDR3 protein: CASSVDRDRGYEQYF
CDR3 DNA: TGTGCCAGTAGTGTCGACCGGGACAGGGGATACGAGCAGTACTTC

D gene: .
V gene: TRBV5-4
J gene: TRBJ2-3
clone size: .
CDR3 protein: CASSLGGAGGTDTQYF
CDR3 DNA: TGTGCCAGCAGCTTGGGGGGGGCAGGGGGAACAGATACGCAGTATTTT

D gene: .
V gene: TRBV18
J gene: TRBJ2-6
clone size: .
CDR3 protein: CASSPREAGANVLTF
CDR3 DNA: TGTGCCAGCTCACCCCGAGAGGCTGGGGCCAACGTCCTGACTTTC

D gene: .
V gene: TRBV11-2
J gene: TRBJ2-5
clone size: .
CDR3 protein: CASSASSGGRETQYF
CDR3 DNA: TGTGCCAGCAGCGCTAGCTCTGGGGGCCGAGAGACCCAGTACTTC